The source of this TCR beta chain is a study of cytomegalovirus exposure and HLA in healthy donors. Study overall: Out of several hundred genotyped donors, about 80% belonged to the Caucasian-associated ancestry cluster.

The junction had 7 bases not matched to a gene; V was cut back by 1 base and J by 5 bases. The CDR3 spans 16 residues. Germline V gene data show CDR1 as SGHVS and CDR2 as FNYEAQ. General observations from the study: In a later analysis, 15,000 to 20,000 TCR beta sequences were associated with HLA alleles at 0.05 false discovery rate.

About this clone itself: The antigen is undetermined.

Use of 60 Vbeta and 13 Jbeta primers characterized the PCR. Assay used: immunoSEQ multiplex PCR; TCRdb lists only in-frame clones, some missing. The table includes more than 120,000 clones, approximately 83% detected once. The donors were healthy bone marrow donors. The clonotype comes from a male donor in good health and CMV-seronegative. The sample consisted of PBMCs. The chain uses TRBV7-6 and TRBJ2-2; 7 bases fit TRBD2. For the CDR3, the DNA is TGTGCCAGCAGCTTAGTAGGAGTTAGCGGGACCGGGGAGCTGTTTTTT. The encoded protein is CASSLVGVSGTGELFF.